This record concerns one TCR beta chain sequence. Sequencing used immunoSEQ multiplex PCR; TCRdb keeps in-frame clones, though not all of them. The sample contains some 75,000 clones, around nine tenths of which appear only once. This sample stems from a study of OX40 agonist ivuxolimab in advanced cancers. Trimming stripped 2 bases from V and 1 base from J, with 8 bases between. The V gene's germline CDR1 is GTSNPN and CDR2 SVGIG (reference sequence). This CDR3 is 13 amino acids long. Sample: CD4+ or CD8+ T cells sorted from blood, taken in a trial of the OX40 agonist ivuxolimab. The chain carries TRBV30 and TRBJ2-5; D perhaps matches TRBD2 (5 bases). The source of this sequence is an adult with an advanced solid tumor such as melanoma, head and neck, liver or kidney cancer. Written as DNA, the CDR3 is TGTGCCTGGAGTAAGAGGGCCCAAGAGACCCAGTACTTC. Amino acids: CAWSKRAQETQYF.